A selection of T cell receptor beta chains follows, all from one sample in a study of PD-1 blockade in classical Hodgkin lymphoma. TCRdb's table, derived via immunoSEQ multiplex PCR, lists solely in-frame clones and lacks some. The table has tens of thousands of clones, about 76% seen once. Sequencing was performed on peripheral blood mononuclear cells (PBMCs), taken before the fourth cycle of nivolumab. These receptors all stem from a human donor with classical Hodgkin lymphoma. CDR3s include the opening cysteine and the closing phenylalanine or tryptophan. The D gene is left open where the match is weak. Expanded clones are given a class, and other clones once, few, many or no size at all.

CDR3: CASSLWQADTQYF
DNA: TGCGCCAGCAGCTTGTGGCAAGCAGATACGCAGTATTTT
D: .
V: TRBV5-1
J: TRBJ2-3
size: .

CDR3: CASSESGGTGGTEAFF
DNA: TGCGCCAGCAGTGAGTCAGGGGGGACAGGCGGCACTGAAGCTTTCTTT
D: TRBD1
V: TRBV10-1
J: TRBJ1-1
size: .

CDR3: CAISESGTGQHQIYNEQFF
DNA: TGTGCCATCAGTGAGTCGGGGACGGGACAGCACCAAATTTACAATGAGCAGTTCTTC
D: TRBD1
V: TRBV10-3
J: TRBJ2-1
size: .

CDR3: CASGTGENNEQFF
DNA: TGTGCCAGCGGAACAGGGGAAAATAATGAGCAGTTCTTC
D: TRBD1
V: TRBV6-5
J: TRBJ2-1
size: few

CDR3: CASRPGQGTTEAFF
DNA: TGTGCCAGCAGACCGGGACAGGGAACCACTGAAGCTTTCTTT
D: TRBD1
V: TRBV28
J: TRBJ1-1
size: .

CDR3: CASSRTHQGGYTF
DNA: TGTGCCAGTAGTAGGACACACCAAGGGGGCTACACCTTC
D: .
V: TRBV19
J: TRBJ1-2
size: .

CDR3: CASSLHRGTDTQYF
DNA: TGTGCCAGCAGCCTTCACAGGGGCACAGATACGCAGTATTTT
D: .
V: TRBV7-3
J: TRBJ2-3
size: .

CDR3: CASRATGEDYGYTF
DNA: TGTGCCAGCAGGGCGACAGGGGAAGACTATGGCTACACCTTC
D: TRBD1
V: TRBV7-9
J: TRBJ1-2
size: .

CDR3: CASSLAGTPDTEAFF
DNA: TGCGCCAGCAGCTTGGCCGGGACACCTGACACTGAAGCTTTCTTT
D: .
V: TRBV5-1
J: TRBJ1-1
size: .

CDR3: CASSLTASGANVLTF
DNA: TGTGCCAGCAGCTTAACGGCCTCTGGGGCCAACGTCCTGACTTTC
D: .
V: TRBV7-2
J: TRBJ2-6
size: .

CDR3: CASSVEFWGPQHF
DNA: TGTGCCAGCAGCGTAGAATTTTGGGGGCCCCAGCATTTT
D: .
V: TRBV9
J: TRBJ1-5
size: few

CDR3: CASSLAGTGAIETQYF
DNA: TGTGCCAGCAGCTTGGCCGGGACAGGGGCGATAGAGACCCAGTACTTC
D: TRBD1
V: TRBV5-6
J: TRBJ2-5
size: .

CDR3: CASSLRAGDSGEQYF
DNA: TGTGCCAGCAGCCTGCGGGCAGGGGATTCGGGCGAGCAGTACTTC
D: .
V: TRBV4-2
J: TRBJ2-7
size: .

CDR3: CASSSRDGTDTQYF
DNA: TGTGCCAGCAGCTCCCGGGACGGCACAGATACGCAGTATTTT
D: .
V: TRBV7-9
J: TRBJ2-3
size: .

CDR3: CASSWTGGEKLFF
DNA: TGTGCCAGCAGTTGGACAGGGGGCGAAAAACTGTTTTTT
D: TRBD1
V: TRBV6-1
J: TRBJ1-4
size: .

CDR3: CASSSGTGDLQAFF
DNA: TGTGCCAGCAGCTCCGGGACAGGGGACCTTCAAGCTTTCTTT
D: TRBD1
V: TRBV7-6
J: TRBJ1-1
size: .

CDR3: CASSEFLAEITYNEQFF
DNA: TGCGCCAGCAGTGAGTTTCTAGCGGAGATCACCTACAATGAGCAGTTCTTC
D: TRBD2
V: TRBV10-2
J: TRBJ2-1
size: .

CDR3: CSVGGGGYEQFF
DNA: TGCAGCGTTGGGGGCGGGGGTTATGAGCAGTTCTTC
D: TRBD2
V: TRBV29-1
J: TRBJ2-1
size: .

CDR3: CASSLYQGAGKLFF
DNA: TGTGCCAGCAGTTTATACCAGGGGGCAGGGAAACTGTTTTTT
D: TRBD1
V: TRBV27
J: TRBJ1-4
size: .

CDR3: CASSLGGPFRETQYF
DNA: TGTGCCAGCAGCTTAGGCGGACCTTTTCGAGAGACCCAGTACTTC
D: .
V: TRBV13
J: TRBJ2-5
size: .

CDR3: CASSVGTGGNEQFF
DNA: TGTGCTAGCAGCGTCGGGACAGGGGGGAATGAGCAGTTCTTC
D: TRBD1
V: TRBV7-7
J: TRBJ2-1
size: .

CDR3: CASNPGVGRATEAFF
DNA: TGTGCCAGTAACCCCGGAGTAGGCAGGGCGACTGAAGCTTTCTTT
D: .
V: TRBV19
J: TRBJ1-1
size: many

CDR3: CASRDIRFQFF
DNA: TGCGCCAGCAGGGACATCAGATTTCAGTTCTTC
D: .
V: TRBV10-2
J: TRBJ2-1
size: .

CDR3: CASSEWTGRNTEAFF
DNA: TGTGCCAGCAGTGAATGGACAGGTAGGAACACTGAAGCTTTCTTT
D: TRBD1
V: TRBV2
J: TRBJ1-1
size: .

CDR3: CASRRQGAEDTQYF
DNA: TGTGCCAGCCGGAGACAGGGGGCCGAAGATACGCAGTATTTT
D: TRBD1
V: TRBV28
J: TRBJ2-3
size: .

CDR3: CASSLQGADTEAFF
DNA: TGCGCCAGCAGCTTACAGGGGGCGGACACTGAAGCTTTCTTT
D: TRBD1
V: TRBV5-1
J: TRBJ1-1
size: .

CDR3: CASSPRGTGNTEAFF
DNA: TGTGCCAGCAGCCCTCGGGGCACAGGGAACACTGAAGCTTTCTTT
D: .
V: TRBV13
J: TRBJ1-1
size: .